The present T cell receptor (beta chain) was sequenced within a study of blood T cell repertoires in COVID-19. Study-level information: In each case, the material was cDNA or gDNA derived from T cells, B-cell-depleted T cells, or PBMCs.

The CDR3 sequence is 13 residues long. Germline values: CDR1 LNHDA, CDR2 SQIVND (reference sequence). V lost 10 bases and J lost 7; bases outside the gene matches: 9. While infection was still active, Seattle patients were enrolled and then followed longitudinally. In the source study's methods: Amplification of reference gene primers was used by the study to estimate nucleated cell counts. Method: immunoSEQ multiplex PCR; TCRdb's copy keeps in-frame clones and lacks some. For V, J and clone size, that table is used; D and trimming come from the DNA. Among about 310,000 clones, 85% to 90% were seen once, and the ten largest hold less than 3.5%.

This receptor was identified in a woman in her thirties with COVID-19, enrolled during active disease. This chain links TRBV19 with TRBJ2-7, with 11 bases matching TRBD1. The sequenced sample was peripheral blood. The CDR3 loop reads CATGQGAREEQYF. The CDR3 DNA is TGTGCCACCGGACAGGGGGCACGAGAGGAGCAGTACTTC.